The 28 T cell receptor beta chains in this list originate from one sample, sequenced in a study of naive and memory T cell subsets. Broader study findings: A few larger clonotypes appeared in naive repertoires, especially CD8, possibly memory cells re-expressing CD45RA.

Two oligonucleotides, mixed equimolar, formed the beta constant-region primer covering TRBC1 and TRBC2. Ligated cDNA was amplified by four rounds of PCR with nested alpha and beta constant-region primers and SP2. TCRdb redid the calling of the UMI-ligation and nested PCR reads with MiXCR, one entry per CDR3 protein. The data show 150,000 or so distinct CDR3 sequences, 22% seen once. Their recognized antigens are unknown. The sequenced sample consisted of naive CD4+ T cells from blood. All receptors come from a human donor in good health.

The chain is built from TRBV18 and TRBJ2-7; D not resolved. There are 14 residues in the CDR3. Germline V gives CDR1 KGHSH, CDR2 LQKENI. Trimming removed 6 bases from V and 4 bases from J, with 16 bases in between. In DNA form, the CDR3 reads TGTGCCAGCTCCAACGTGGGGATCACGTACGAGCAGTACTTC. Its translation is CASSNVGITYEQYF.

The V and J genes are TRBV29-1 and TRBJ1-2; 8 bases are shared with TRBD1. The CDR3 consists of 11 residues. The ends lost 7 bases at V and 6 bases at J; junction bases unmatched: 4. Looked up from germline, CDR1 is SQVTM and CDR2 is ANQGSEA. The CDR3 DNA is TGCAGCGCCGGGACAGGAGATGGCTACACCTTC. Protein sequence: CSAGTGDGYTF. Complete variable domain (other parts from reference TRBV29-1 and TRBJ1-2): SAVISQKPSRDICQRGTSLTIQCQVDSQVTMMFWYRQQPGQSLTLIATANQGSEATYESGFVIDKFPISRPNLTFSTLTVSNMSPEDSSIYLCSAGTGDGYTFGSGTRLTVV.

The chain employs TRBV6-2 or TRBV6-3 and TRBJ2-7; D may be TRBD2 (5 bases). V gave up 11 bases and J gave up 3 bases, with 17 bases separating them. Germline loops: CDR1 MNHEY, CDR2 SVGEGT. This CDR3 region has 13 residues. In nucleotides, the CDR3 is TGTGCCCGACTGCCGGGAACGAACTACGAGCAGTACTTC. Protein product: CARLPGTNYEQYF.

The genes are TRBV3-1 and TRBJ2-5; 7 nucleotides align to TRBD1. The CDR3 sequence is 14 residues long. The J segment lost 9 bases and the V segment lost 1 base, leaving 8 bases of the junction unmatched. Germline V gene sequence: CDR1 LGHDT, CDR2 YNNKEL (reference sequence). CDR3 in amino acids: CASSQGQGRPAQYF. The CDR3 coding sequence is TGTGCCAGCAGCCAAGGACAGGGCAGACCGGCCCAGTACTTC.

This clonotype occurred a few times. The J gene is TRBJ2-7, the V gene TRBV20-1, with 7 bases lining up with TRBD1. The trim removed 1 base at V and 6 bases at J, leaving 3 bases unmatched. Germline V gene sequence: CDR1 DFQATT, CDR2 SNEGSKA (reference sequence). This CDR3 has 12 amino acids. CDR3 residues: CSARVTGIEQYF. In DNA, the CDR3 is TGCAGTGCTAGAGTGACAGGGATCGAGCAGTACTTC.

The sample holds a few counts of this clonotype. The chain couples TRBV30 to TRBJ2-7, with TRBD2 matching over 11 bases. Germline-derived CDR1 and CDR2 are GTSNPN and SVGIG (reference sequence). There are 16 residues in the CDR3. The junction had 12 bases not matched to a gene; V was cut back by 3 bases and J by 5 bases. For the CDR3, the DNA is TGTGCCTGGAGCGGCTCAACTAGCGGGAGTCTGCACGAGCAGTACTTC. This encodes CAWSGSTSGSLHEQYF.

This clonotype appeared a few times. CDR3 bases: TGCGCCAGCAGCTTGGAGGGGACAACGAACACTGAAGCTTTCTTT. It yields the protein CASSLEGTTNTEAFF. V gene TRBV5-1 combines with J gene TRBJ1-1; TRBD1 is a possible D gene (6 bases). The CDR3 runs 15 residues. Germline V gene sequence: CDR1 SGHRS, CDR2 YFSETQ. V dropped 0 bases and J dropped 1 base, with 10 bases sitting between them.

The V call is TRBV9, the J call TRBJ2-3, with 13 bases matching TRBD2. Germline assignment: CDR1 SGDLS and CDR2 YYNGEE. The ends lost 4 bases at V and 5 bases at J; junction bases unmatched: 4. The CDR3 contains 15 residues. The chain's CDR3 is CASSPGLAGKDTQYF. The CDR3 nucleotides are TGTGCCAGCAGCCCGGGACTAGCGGGAAAAGATACGCAGTATTTT.

This clonotype was seen a single time. The CDR3 protein is CASSYRGSGGYTF. The DNA of the CDR3 is TGTGCCAGCAGTTACCGGGGAAGTGGAGGCTACACCTTC. The chain combines TRBV6-2 or TRBV6-3 with TRBJ1-2; D is uncertain. Germline-derived CDR1 and CDR2 are MNHEY and SVGEGT. The length of the CDR3 is 13 residues. V lost 2 bases to trimming and J lost 8 bases, with 12 bases between them.

This chain links TRBV5-5 with TRBJ2-7; the match to TRBD1 covers 10 bases. Germline V lookup: CDR1 SGHKS, CDR2 YYEKEE (reference sequence). With V trimmed by 3 bases and J by 4 bases, 4 bases remained unmatched. The CDR3 has 14 amino acids. CDR3 region: CASSWTGGIYEQYF. The CDR3 DNA follows: TGTGCCAGCAGCTGGACAGGGGGGATTTACGAGCAGTACTTC.

The rearrangement joins TRBV6-6 to TRBJ1-1, with no clear D. V lost 5 bases to trimming and J lost 1 base, with 8 bases between them. Germline loops: CDR1 MNHNY, CDR2 SVGAGI (reference sequence). The CDR3 totals 13 residues. CDR3 sequence (DNA): TGTGCCAGCAGTAACGACCCGAACACTGAAGCTTTCTTT. Translating it yields CASSNDPNTEAFF.

The chain uses TRBV5-5 and TRBJ1-2; 11 bases fit TRBD1. Unmatched junction bases numbered 9, after V lost 4 bases and J lost 10 bases. Germline V gives CDR1 SGHKS, CDR2 YYEKEE (reference sequence). CDR3 length: 14 residues. DNA for the CDR3: TGTGCCAGCAGCAACCCCCGGGACAGGGGGATCTACACCTTC. Encoded protein: CASSNPRDRGIYTF.

The chain combines TRBV7-2 with TRBJ1-5; D is unresolved. The V end was cut by 0 bases, the J end by 6 bases, with 6 bases between. In germline, CDR1 is SGHTA, CDR2 FQGNSA. This CDR3 has 13 residues. This CDR3 is CASSLAVRQPQHF. CDR3 DNA: TGTGCCAGCAGCTTAGCGGTGCGTCAGCCCCAGCATTTT.

Many counts were recorded for this clonotype. The chain combines TRBV7-2 with TRBJ2-1; D remains unclear. This CDR3 is 11 amino acids long. CDR1 is SGHTA and CDR2 is FQGNSA in the germline V gene. Trimming stripped 5 bases from V and 7 bases from J, with 6 bases between. The DNA of the CDR3 is TGTGCCAGCAGCCTATTAAATGAGCAGTTCTTC. Translation gives CASSLLNEQFF.

The sample holds many counts of this clonotype. The chain is built from TRBV19 and TRBJ2-3; 7 bases are shared with TRBD1. From germline, CDR1 is LNHDA and CDR2 SQIVND (reference sequence). The CDR3 contains 14 residues. V was pared by 7 bases and J by 3 bases, with 7 bases of the junction left unmatched. This CDR3 reads CASKIQGPTDTQYF. CDR3 bases: TGTGCCAGTAAGATACAGGGGCCGACAGATACGCAGTATTTT.

Ten or more counts support this clonotype. The chain has TRBV5-4 and TRBJ2-3; the match to TRBD1 covers 12 bases. V was clipped by 5 bases and J by 4 bases; unmatched bases: 8. Germline V gene lookup returns CDR1 SGHNT and CDR2 YYREEE (reference sequence). The CDR3 contains 16 residues. Here the CDR3 reads CASRYAGTGGADTQYF. In DNA form, the CDR3 reads TGTGCCAGCAGATATGCCGGGACAGGGGGCGCAGATACGCAGTATTTT.

In DNA form, the CDR3 reads TGTGCCAGCAGTTACTCCTCTGGGTCGTATGGCTACACCTTC. As protein: CASSYSSGSYGYTF. The chain links TRBV6-5 to TRBJ1-2; D is uncertain. The V end lost 0 bases, the J end lost 5 bases, and 10 bases lay between the germline ends. The CDR3 sequence is 14 residues long. Looked up from germline, CDR1 is MNHEY and CDR2 is SVGAGI.

This clonotype was observed a handful of times. This rearrangement joins TRBV29-1 to TRBJ2-1; 15 positions match TRBD2. The CDR3 loop spans 18 amino acids. The V and J ends lost 0 bases and 3 bases, in that order; junction bases with no gene match: 6. CDR1 SQVTM and CDR2 ANQGSEA come from the germline V gene. This CDR3 is CSVEDRTSGRAGYNEQFF. In nucleotides, the CDR3 is TGCAGCGTTGAAGATCGGACTAGCGGGAGGGCCGGCTACAATGAGCAGTTCTTC.

The table lists this clonotype with a few counts. The chain is built from TRBV7-9 and TRBJ1-1; D is unresolved. CDR1 is SEHNR and CDR2 is FQNEAQ in the germline V gene (reference sequence). Trimming shortened V by 6 bases and J by 1 base, and 9 bases separated the two germline ends. The CDR3 sequence is 13 residues long. The CDR3 is CASRAVRNTEAFF. In nucleotides, the CDR3 is TGTGCCAGCAGGGCCGTAAGGAACACTGAAGCTTTCTTT.

This chain connects TRBV20-1 to TRBJ2-5; the match to TRBD2 covers 13 bases. Germline values: CDR1 DFQATT, CDR2 SNEGSKA (reference sequence). J lost 13 bases, V lost 5 bases, and 10 bases had no gene match. CDR3 length: 13 residues. CDR3 loop: CSAGTSGTAGPYF. The CDR3 nucleotides read TGCAGTGCTGGGACTAGCGGGACCGCCGGTCCGTACTTC.

This clonotype was counted only a few times. This chain uses TRBV7-9 with TRBJ2-1; D is ambiguous. Germline loops: CDR1 SEHNR, CDR2 FQNEAQ (reference sequence). The germline V and J ends were trimmed by 0 bases and 9 bases, with 9 bases remaining between them. The CDR3 loop spans 13 amino acids. The CDR3 spells CASSLAWSSEQFF. As DNA, the CDR3 is TGTGCCAGCAGCTTAGCCTGGTCCTCTGAGCAGTTCTTC.

This clonotype was detected many times. The chain carries TRBV29-1 and TRBJ1-1, with D perhaps TRBD1 (5 bases). This CDR3 contains 14 residues. Germline-derived CDR1 and CDR2 are SQVTM and ANQGSEA. Deletions cut 7 bases from V and 4 bases from J, with 19 bases between. The CDR3 here is CSAPPPTAFTEAFF. The CDR3, as DNA: TGCAGCGCGCCACCCCCGACAGCTTTCACTGAAGCTTTCTTT.

The V and J genes are TRBV12-3 or TRBV12-4 and TRBJ2-1, with TRBD2 identical over 10 bases. This CDR3 contains 15 residues. Trimming removed 3 bases from V and 5 bases from J; junction bases left unmatched: 4. The CDR3 is CASSFLAGVDNEQFF. CDR3 DNA: TGTGCCAGCAGTTTCCTAGCGGGAGTAGACAATGAGCAGTTCTTC.

This clonotype occurred a few times. The rearrangement joins TRBV27 to TRBJ2-7, with D perhaps given as TRBD1 or TRBD2 (5 bases each). V was trimmed by 8 bases and J by 0 bases, leaving 17 bases between them. The CDR3 covers 15 residues. CDR1 MNHEY and CDR2 SMNVEV come from the germline V gene (reference sequence). This chain's CDR3 is CASGIRGASSYEQYF. In nucleotides, the CDR3 is TGTGCCAGCGGTATTCGGGGCGCTAGCTCCTACGAGCAGTACTTC.

This clonotype was counted between two and nine times. This chain links TRBV18 with TRBJ2-7, with D possibly called TRBD1 or TRBD2 (5 bases each). The V gene lost 4 bases and the J gene lost 3 bases, with 13 bases spanning the gap. Germline V gene sequence: CDR1 KGHSH, CDR2 LQKENI. The CDR3 contains 14 residues. CDR3 in DNA: TGTGCCAGCTCACGCGCACCGGGACGCTACGAGCAGTACTTC. Translation gives CASSRAPGRYEQYF. Together with reference TRBV18 and TRBJ2-7, the CDR3 gives the full variable domain: NAGVMQNPRHLVRRRGQEARLRCSPMKGHSHVYWYRQLPEEGLKFMVYLQKENIIDESGMPKERFSAEFPKEGPSILRIQQVVRGDSAAYFCASSRAPGRYEQYFGPGTRLTVT.

V and J are TRBV12-3 or TRBV12-4 and TRBJ2-1, with a tentative D call TRBD2 (6 bases). There are 13 residues in the CDR3. V gave up 3 bases and J gave up 6 bases, with 9 bases separating them. Here the CDR3 reads CASSFREFNEQFF. CDR3 bases: TGTGCCAGCAGTTTTCGGGAGTTCAATGAGCAGTTCTTC.

This clonotype was counted between two and nine times. V and J are TRBV10-3 and TRBJ2-7; 7 bases line up with TRBD2. The CDR3 contains 13 residues. V lost 6 bases, J lost 6 bases, and 8 bases stayed unmatched. CDR1 is ENHRY and CDR2 is SYGVKD in the germline V gene. CDR3 sequence (DNA): TGTGCCATCAGCCTGACTAGCCAGAGCGAGCAGTACTTC. Translation: CAISLTSQSEQYF.

This clonotype was seen more than once but under ten times. The chain uses TRBV19 and TRBJ1-2, with no clear D. The V end lost 3 bases, the J end lost 4 bases, and 12 bases lay between the germline ends. Germline V CDR1 and CDR2: LNHDA, SQIVND (reference sequence). This CDR3 is 14 amino acids long. CDR3 in DNA: TGTGCCAGTAGTATTGGGGATCTCTCCTATGGCTACACCTTC. Translation gives CASSIGDLSYGYTF.